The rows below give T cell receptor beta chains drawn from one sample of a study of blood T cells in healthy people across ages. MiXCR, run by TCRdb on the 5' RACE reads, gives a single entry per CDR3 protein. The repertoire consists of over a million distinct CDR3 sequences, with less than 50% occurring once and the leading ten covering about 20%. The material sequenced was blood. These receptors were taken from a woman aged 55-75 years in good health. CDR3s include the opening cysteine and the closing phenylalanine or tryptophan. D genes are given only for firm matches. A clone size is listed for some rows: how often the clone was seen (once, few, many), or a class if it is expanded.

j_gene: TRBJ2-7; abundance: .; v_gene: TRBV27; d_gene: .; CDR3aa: CASSLSDASYEQYF; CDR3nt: TGTGCCAGCAGTTTATCTGACGCCTCCTACGAGCAGTACTTC
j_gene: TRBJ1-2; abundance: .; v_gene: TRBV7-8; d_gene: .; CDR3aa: CASSPGDYYGYTF; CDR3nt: TGTGCCAGCAGTCCGGGGGACTACTATGGCTACACCTTC
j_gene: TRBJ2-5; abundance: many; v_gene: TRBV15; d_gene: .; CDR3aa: CATSKGGVSALQETQYF; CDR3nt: TGTGCCACCAGCAAAGGCGGAGTTAGCGCCCTACAAGAGACCCAGTACTTC
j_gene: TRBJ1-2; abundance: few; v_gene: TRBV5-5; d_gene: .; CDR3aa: CASSLTQPGGYTF; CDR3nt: TGTGCCAGCAGCTTGACACAACCGGGGGGCTACACCTTC
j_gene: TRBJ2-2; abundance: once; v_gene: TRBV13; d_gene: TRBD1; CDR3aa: CASSRRGTGINTGELFF; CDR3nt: TGTGCCAGCAGCCGTAGAGGGACAGGGATTAACACCGGGGAGCTGTTTTTT
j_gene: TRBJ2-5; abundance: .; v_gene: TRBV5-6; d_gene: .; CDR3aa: CASTYARVQGETQYF; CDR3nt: TGTGCCAGCACCTACGCGCGGGTCCAGGGAGAGACCCAGTACTTC
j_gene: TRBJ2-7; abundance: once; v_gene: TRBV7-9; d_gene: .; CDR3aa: CASSRPPFGQGGYEQYF; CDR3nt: TGTGCCAGCAGCCGCCCCCCATTCGGGCAGGGAGGTTACGAGCAGTACTTC
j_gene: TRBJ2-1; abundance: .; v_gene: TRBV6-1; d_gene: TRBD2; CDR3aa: CASSLGKTGTRFSEQFF; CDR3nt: TGTGCCAGCAGCCTTGGCAAGACCGGGACTAGATTCAGTGAGCAGTTCTTC
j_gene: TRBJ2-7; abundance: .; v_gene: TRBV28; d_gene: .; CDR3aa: CARVRISSYEQYF; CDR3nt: TGTGCCAGGGTTAGGATTAGCTCCTACGAGCAGTACTTC
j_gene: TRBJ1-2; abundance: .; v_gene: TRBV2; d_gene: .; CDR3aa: CASSGVNYGYTF; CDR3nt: TGTGCCAGCAGTGGGGTTAACTATGGCTACACCTTC
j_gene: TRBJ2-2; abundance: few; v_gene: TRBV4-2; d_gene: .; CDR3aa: CASRGSSLTGELFF; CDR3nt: TGTGCCAGCAGAGGATCTAGCCTCACCGGGGAGCTGTTTTTT
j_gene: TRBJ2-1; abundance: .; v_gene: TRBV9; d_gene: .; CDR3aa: CASSVLLGNEQFF; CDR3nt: TGTGCCAGCAGCGTATTGTTGGGGAATGAGCAGTTCTTC
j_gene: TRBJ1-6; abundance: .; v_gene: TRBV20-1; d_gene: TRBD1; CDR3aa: CSARTGVGSPLHF; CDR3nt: TGCAGTGCCCGGACAGGGGTCGGTTCACCCCTCCACTTT
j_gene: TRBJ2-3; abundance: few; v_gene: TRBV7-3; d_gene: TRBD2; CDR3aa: CASSFSGRADDTQYF; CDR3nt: TGTGCCAGCAGCTTTAGCGGGAGGGCCGACGATACGCAGTATTTT
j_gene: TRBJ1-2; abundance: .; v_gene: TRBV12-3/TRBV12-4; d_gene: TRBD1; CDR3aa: CASSPGTGHGGYTF; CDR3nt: TGTGCCAGCAGTCCCGGGACAGGGCACGGGGGCTACACCTTC
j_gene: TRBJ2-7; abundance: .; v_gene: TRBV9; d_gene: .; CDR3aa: CASSVGLGVDEQYF; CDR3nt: TGTGCCAGCAGCGTCGGACTGGGAGTGGACGAGCAGTACTTC
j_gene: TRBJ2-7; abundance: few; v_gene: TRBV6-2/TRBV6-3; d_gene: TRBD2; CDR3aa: CASRLGLAGRTYEQYF; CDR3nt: TGTGCCAGCAGATTAGGACTAGCGGGACGAACCTACGAGCAGTACTTC
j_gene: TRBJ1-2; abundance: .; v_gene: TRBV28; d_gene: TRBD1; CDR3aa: CASRTTGTYGYTF; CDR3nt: TGTGCCAGCAGGACGACAGGGACCTATGGCTACACCTTC
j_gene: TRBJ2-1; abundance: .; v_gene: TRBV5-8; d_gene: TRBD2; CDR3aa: CASSLQASGTNEQFF; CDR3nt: TGTGCCAGCAGCTTACAGGCTAGCGGGACGAATGAGCAGTTCTTC
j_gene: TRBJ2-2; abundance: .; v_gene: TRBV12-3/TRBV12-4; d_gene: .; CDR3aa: CASSFGQLYTGELFF; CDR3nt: TGTGCCAGCAGTTTTGGTCAGTTATACACCGGGGAGCTGTTTTTT
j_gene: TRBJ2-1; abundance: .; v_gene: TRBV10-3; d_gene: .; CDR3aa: CAISAGNEQFF; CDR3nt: TGTGCCATCAGTGCTGGCAATGAGCAGTTCTTC
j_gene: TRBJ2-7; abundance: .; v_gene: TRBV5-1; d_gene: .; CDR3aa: CASSFDSANYEQYF; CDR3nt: TGCGCCAGCAGCTTTGACAGTGCAAACTACGAGCAGTACTTC
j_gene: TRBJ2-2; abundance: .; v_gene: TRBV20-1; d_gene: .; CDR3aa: CSAQAVTGNTGELFF; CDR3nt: TGCAGTGCTCAAGCCGTTACCGGGAACACCGGGGAGCTGTTTTTT
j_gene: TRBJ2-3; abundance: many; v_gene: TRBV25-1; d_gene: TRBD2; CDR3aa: CASSGGTSGRSDTQYF; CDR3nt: TGTGCCAGCAGTGGGGGGACTAGCGGGAGGTCAGATACGCAGTATTTT
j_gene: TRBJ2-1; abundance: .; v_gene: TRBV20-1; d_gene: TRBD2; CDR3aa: CSARPPSGDYSEQFF; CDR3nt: TGCAGTGCTAGACCCCCTAGCGGGGATTACAGTGAGCAGTTCTTC
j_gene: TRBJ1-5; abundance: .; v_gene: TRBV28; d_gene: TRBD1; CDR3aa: CASGPSSTGGSNQPQHF; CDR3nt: TGTGCCAGCGGACCGTCATCGACAGGGGGTAGCAATCAGCCCCAGCATTTT
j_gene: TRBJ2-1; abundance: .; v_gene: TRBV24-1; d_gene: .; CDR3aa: CATSGDGGYSYNEQFF; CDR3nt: TGTGCCACCAGTGGGGACGGCGGTTACTCCTACAATGAGCAGTTCTTC
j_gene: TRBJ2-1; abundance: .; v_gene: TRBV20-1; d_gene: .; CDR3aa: CSARDRRGVEQFF; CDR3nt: TGCAGTGCTAGAGATCGCAGGGGGGTTGAGCAGTTCTTC
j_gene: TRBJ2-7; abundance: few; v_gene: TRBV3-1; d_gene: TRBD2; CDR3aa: CASSHDPGLPLPAEQYF; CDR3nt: TGTGCCAGCAGCCATGATCCGGGACTACCCTTACCGGCCGAGCAGTACTTC
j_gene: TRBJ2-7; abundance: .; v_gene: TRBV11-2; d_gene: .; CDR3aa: CASSLVMQASSYEQYF; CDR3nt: TGTGCCAGCAGCTTAGTAATGCAGGCAAGCTCCTACGAGCAGTACTTC
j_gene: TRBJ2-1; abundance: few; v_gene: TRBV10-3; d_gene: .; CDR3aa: CAISEFGNEQFF; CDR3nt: TGTGCCATCAGTGAGTTCGGAAATGAGCAGTTCTTC
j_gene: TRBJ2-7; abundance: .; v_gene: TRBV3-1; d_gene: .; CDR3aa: CASSPMDKQIYEQYF; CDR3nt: TGTGCCAGCAGTCCAATGGACAAGCAGATCTACGAGCAGTACTTC
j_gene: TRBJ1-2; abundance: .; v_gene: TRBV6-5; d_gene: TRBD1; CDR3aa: CASSYTGGRDGYTF; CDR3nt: TGTGCCAGCAGTTACACAGGGGGCAGGGATGGCTACACCTTC
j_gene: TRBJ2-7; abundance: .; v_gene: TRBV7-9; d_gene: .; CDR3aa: CASSSGTLYEQYF; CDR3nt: TGTGCCAGCAGCTCGGGGACACTCTACGAGCAGTACTTC
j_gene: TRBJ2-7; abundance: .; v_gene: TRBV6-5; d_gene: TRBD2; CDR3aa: CASSPRTSGRKYEQYF; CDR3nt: TGTGCCAGCAGTCCCAGGACTAGCGGGAGGAAGTACGAGCAGTACTTC
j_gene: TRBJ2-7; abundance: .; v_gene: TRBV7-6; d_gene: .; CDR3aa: CASSLAVSSRGGTTYEQYF; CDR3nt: TGTGCCAGCAGCTTAGCTGTTAGTTCGAGGGGCGGGACAACCTACGAGCAGTACTTC
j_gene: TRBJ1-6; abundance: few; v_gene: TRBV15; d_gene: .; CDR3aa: CATSRQEVSPLHF; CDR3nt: TGTGCCACCAGCCGACAGGAGGTATCACCCCTCCACTTT
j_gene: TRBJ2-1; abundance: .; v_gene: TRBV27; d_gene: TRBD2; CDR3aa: CASLEAGGNNEQFF; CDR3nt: TGTGCCAGCTTAGAGGCGGGAGGTAACAATGAGCAGTTCTTC
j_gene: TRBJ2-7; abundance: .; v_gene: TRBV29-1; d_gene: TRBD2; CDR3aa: CSVETSGAPVDEQYF; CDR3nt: TGCAGCGTTGAGACGAGCGGGGCCCCGGTGGACGAGCAGTACTTC
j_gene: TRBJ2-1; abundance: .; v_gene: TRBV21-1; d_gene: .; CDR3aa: CALSPGTGDRNEQFF; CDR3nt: TGTGCCTTATCACCCGGGACAGGGGATCGCAATGAGCAGTTCTTC
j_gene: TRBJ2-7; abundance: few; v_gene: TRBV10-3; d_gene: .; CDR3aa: CAIRSGSGYEQYF; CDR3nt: TGTGCCATCAGATCCGGGAGCGGGTACGAGCAGTACTTC
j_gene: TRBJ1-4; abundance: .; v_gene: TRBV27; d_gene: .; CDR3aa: CASSLSHGGSLFF; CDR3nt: TGTGCCAGCAGTTTATCCCATGGGGGATCACTGTTTTTT
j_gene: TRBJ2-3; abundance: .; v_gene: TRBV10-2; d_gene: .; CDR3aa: CASSEFVWDTQYF; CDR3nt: TGCGCCAGCAGTGAGTTTGTCTGGGATACGCAGTATTTT
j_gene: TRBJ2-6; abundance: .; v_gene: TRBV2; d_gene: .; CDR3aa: CASSGTELRGANVLTF; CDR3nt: TGTGCCAGCAGTGGAACAGAACTGAGGGGGGCCAACGTCCTGACTTTC
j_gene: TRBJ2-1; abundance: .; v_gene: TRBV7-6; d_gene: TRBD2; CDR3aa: CASSLRTRGNEQFF; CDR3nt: TGTGCCAGCAGCTTAAGGACTAGAGGCAATGAGCAGTTCTTC
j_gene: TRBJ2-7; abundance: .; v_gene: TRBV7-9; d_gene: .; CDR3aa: CVTGKGLSYEQYF; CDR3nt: TGTGTCACGGGAAAGGGGTTATCCTACGAGCAGTACTTC
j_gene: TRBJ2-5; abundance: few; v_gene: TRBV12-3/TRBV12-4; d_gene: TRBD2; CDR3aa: CASSLKGLAGWGETQYF; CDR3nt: TGTGCCAGCAGTTTAAAAGGACTAGCGGGATGGGGGGAGACCCAGTACTTC
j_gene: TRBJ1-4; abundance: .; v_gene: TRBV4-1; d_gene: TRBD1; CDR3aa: CASSLPGQGAGKLFF; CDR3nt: TGCGCCAGCAGCCTTCCGGGACAGGGGGCAGGAAAACTGTTTTTT
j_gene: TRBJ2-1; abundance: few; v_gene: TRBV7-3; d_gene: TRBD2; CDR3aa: CASGRAIGNEQFF; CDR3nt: TGTGCCAGCGGGAGGGCCATTGGCAATGAGCAGTTCTTC
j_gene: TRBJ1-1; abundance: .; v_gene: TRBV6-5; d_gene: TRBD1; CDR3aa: CASKGQRNTGAFF; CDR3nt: TGTGCCAGCAAGGGACAGAGAAATACCGGAGCTTTCTTT
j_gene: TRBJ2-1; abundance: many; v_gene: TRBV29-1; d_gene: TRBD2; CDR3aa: CSVGRTSGYNEQFF; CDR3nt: TGCAGCGTTGGAAGGACTAGCGGATACAATGAGCAGTTCTTC
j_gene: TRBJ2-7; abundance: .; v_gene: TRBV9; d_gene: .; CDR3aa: CASSVDQGPSGEQYF; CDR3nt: TGTGCCAGCAGCGTAGATCAGGGGCCCTCGGGGGAGCAGTACTTC
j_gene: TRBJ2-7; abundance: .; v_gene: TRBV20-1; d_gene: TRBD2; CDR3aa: CSATLSSGTYSYEQYF; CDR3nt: TGCAGTGCCACTTTGTCTAGCGGGACCTACTCCTACGAGCAGTACTTC
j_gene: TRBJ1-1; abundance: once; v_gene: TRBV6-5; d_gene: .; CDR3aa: CASSYDPNTEAFF; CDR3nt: TGTGCCAGCAGTTATGATCCGAACACTGAAGCTTTCTTT
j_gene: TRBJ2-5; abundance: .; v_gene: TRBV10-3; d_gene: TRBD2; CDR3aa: CAISEPSGRGKGEQYF; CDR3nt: TGTGCCATCAGTGAACCTAGCGGGAGGGGTAAGGGGGAGCAGTACTTC